These T cell receptor beta chains were read from a single sample in a study of cytomegalovirus exposure and HLA in healthy donors. Generated by immunoSEQ multiplex PCR, the TCRdb table keeps only in-frame clones and is missing some. The sample yields roughly 200,000 clones, less than 90% seen once. The specimen sequenced was PBMCs. The source of these receptors is a woman aged 25 to 39 in good health and CMV-seronegative. Both conserved end residues are part of each CDR3. The order of the fields is J gene, CDR3 length, V gene, clone size, D gene, CDR3 DNA, CDR3 protein. A D gene is named only where the DNA matches it firmly. The listing skips clone size in some rows; elsewhere it reads once, few, many or a size class.

TRBJ2-7	15	TRBV7-2	-	TRBD2	TGTGCCAGCAGCTTAGGCGGCGGGGGGTCCTACGAGCAGTACTTC	CASSLGGGGSYEQYF
TRBJ2-5	16	TRBV19	few	-	TGTGCCAGTAGTATCTCTGGCGGGGCCGCAGGAGAGACCCAGTACTTC	CASSISGGAAGETQYF
TRBJ2-1	12	TRBV7-6	once	-	TGTGCCAGCAGCCCACTAGAAAATGAGCAGTTCTTC	CASSPLENEQFF
TRBJ2-1	15	TRBV19	-	TRBD2	TGTGCCAGTAGTACTAGCGGGAGAGCTTGGAATGAGCAGTTCTTC	CASSTSGRAWNEQFF
TRBJ2-3	17	TRBV5-4	-	TRBD2	TGTGCCAGCAGCGCTTCACCCACTAGCGGGGGGACAGATACGCAGTATTTT	CASSASPTSGGTDTQYF
TRBJ2-1	11	TRBV29-1	-	-	TGCAGCGTTGACTTCTACAATGAGCAGTTCTTC	CSVDFYNEQFF
TRBJ1-3	11	TRBV12-1	-	-	TGTGCCAGCAGCCTCGGAAACACCATATATTTT	CASSLGNTIYF
TRBJ1-4	15	TRBV5-8	-	TRBD1	TGTGCCAGCAGCTGGCCCGGGACAGGGGACGAAAAACTGTTTTTT	CASSWPGTGDEKLFF
TRBJ2-2	14	TRBV7-3	-	TRBD1	TGTGCCAGCAGCTTGACAGGGTCCCCCGGGGAGCTGTTTTTT	CASSLTGSPGELFF
TRBJ1-3	15	TRBV10-3	-	-	TGTGCCATCAGTAAGAGACAGCGCTCTGGAAACACCATATATTTT	CAISKRQRSGNTIYF
TRBJ1-4	17	TRBV28	-	TRBD1	TGTGCCAGCAGTGGGGGGCCGGGACAGGACGGACATGAAAAACTGTTTTTT	CASSGGPGQDGHEKLFF
TRBJ2-2	15	TRBV5-5	-	TRBD1	TGTGCCACTTCCCCCGGGACAGGGAGAACCGGGGAGCTGTTTTTT	CATSPGTGRTGELFF
TRBJ2-7	14	TRBV5-6	-	TRBD1	TGTGCCAGCAGCTTGGCGGGACAGCTCTACGAGCAGTACTTC	CASSLAGQLYEQYF
TRBJ2-7	12	TRBV11-2	-	TRBD2	TGTGCCAGCGCTAGCGGGCCCTACGAGCAGTACTTC	CASASGPYEQYF
TRBJ2-1	15	TRBV6-5	-	TRBD2	TGTGCCAGCAGTCCACAGGCGGGGGGGCTCTATGAGCAGTTCTTC	CASSPQAGGLYEQFF
TRBJ2-4	14	TRBV4-1	-	-	TGCGCCAGCAGCCAAGATTTTCGACGGGACATTCAGTACTTC	CASSQDFRRDIQYF
TRBJ2-7	15	TRBV11-2	-	TRBD2	TGTGCCAGCAGCCCGGTCGGGGGGGGTACCTACGAGCAGTACTTC	CASSPVGGGTYEQYF
TRBJ2-7	15	TRBV6-1	-	TRBD2	TGTGCCAGCCAAAAAGAGACTAGCGTCTCCTACGAGCAGTACTTC	CASQKETSVSYEQYF
TRBJ2-5	14	TRBV27	-	-	TGTGCCAGCAGTCCCCGGACAGCAGGGGAGACCCAGTACTTC	CASSPRTAGETQYF
TRBJ2-4	16	TRBV6-1	-	-	TGTGCCAGCAGTGAAGGGCCCCGGGGTAACAAAAACATTCAGTACTTC	CASSEGPRGNKNIQYF
TRBJ2-4	15	TRBV13	-	-	TGTGCCAGCAGCTTTGGAGGCATGGGCAGCCAGATTCGGTACTTC	CASSFGGMGSQIRYF
TRBJ2-7	13	TRBV2	-	-	TGTGCCAGCAGTGAACGGCGGCAACTGGAGCAGTACTTC	CASSERRQLEQYF
TRBJ2-1	15	TRBV9	-	-	TGTGCCAGCAGCCCACAGGGAGACTCCTACAATGAGCAGTTCTTC	CASSPQGDSYNEQFF
TRBJ2-3	13	TRBV9	once	-	TGTGCCAGCAGCGCCGGTAGCACAGATACGCAGTATTTT	CASSAGSTDTQYF
TRBJ2-5	14	TRBV7-3	-	TRBD2	TGTGCCAGCAGCTTCGTCCTAGCGGTACGGGTCCAGTACTTC	CASSFVLAVRVQYF
TRBJ2-1	16	TRBV5-1	-	-	TGCGCCAGCAGCCCATGGGGTCGGGAATCCTACAATGAGCAGTTCTTC	CASSPWGRESYNEQFF
TRBJ2-7	18	TRBV7-9	-	TRBD2	TGTGCCAGCAGCCCCCCTTACGGGGAGCGGGAGGGCTCCTACGAGCAGTACTTC	CASSPPYGEREGSYEQYF
TRBJ2-5	13	TRBV28	-	-	TGTGCCAGCAGTCCCCCCAACCAAGAGACCCAGTACTTC	CASSPPNQETQYF
TRBJ2-3	15	TRBV5-1	once	-	TGCGCCAGCAGCACCCAACAGGGCCCGGGAGATACGCAGTATTTT	CASSTQQGPGDTQYF
TRBJ2-3	18	TRBV4-2	-	TRBD2	TGTGCCAGCAGCCAGGAGAGGGAAGGTGGGGGGGGCACAGATACGCAGTATTTT	CASSQEREGGGGTDTQYF
TRBJ1-3	15	TRBV9	-	TRBD1	TGTGCCAGCAGCTTGCAGGGGGCCTCTGGAAACACCATATATTTT	CASSLQGASGNTIYF
TRBJ2-5	16	TRBV28	-	TRBD2	TGTGCCAGCAGTTTAGCGGGAGTTATTGCCAGGGAGACCCAGTACTTC	CASSLAGVIARETQYF
TRBJ2-5	14	TRBV5-1	-	-	TGCGCCAGCAGCTTGTTTGGACAGCAAGAGACCCAGTACTTC	CASSLFGQQETQYF
TRBJ2-7	15	TRBV30	-	-	TGTGCCTGGAGTGTAACGTTGTCACAGGGTTACGAGCAGTACTTC	CAWSVTLSQGYEQYF
TRBJ2-3	17	TRBV18	-	TRBD2	TGTGCCAGCTCACCACTGACTAGCGGGGTTAGCACAGATACGCAGTATTTT	CASSPLTSGVSTDTQYF
TRBJ2-3	15	TRBV5-1	-	TRBD2	TGCGCCAGCACGTCTAGCGGGAGCGGGGCAGATACGCAGTATTTT	CASTSSGSGADTQYF
TRBJ1-6	16	TRBV7-3	few	TRBD1	TGTGCCAGCAGCTCGCAAACCGGGACAGGGGATTCACCCCTCCACTTT	CASSSQTGTGDSPLHF
TRBJ2-3	16	TRBV5-6	-	-	TGTGCCAGCAGCCTGGGCGACAGAATCAGAACAGATACGCAGTATTTT	CASSLGDRIRTDTQYF
TRBJ2-6	16	TRBV4-1	-	-	TGCGCCAGCAGCCAAGAACGAATGGGCTGGGCCAACGTCCTGACTTTC	CASSQERMGWANVLTF
TRBJ2-7	15	TRBV27	-	-	TGTGCCAGCAGTTTAGCGGGGGCATCTCGCTACGAGCAGTACTTC	CASSLAGASRYEQYF
TRBJ1-1	13	TRBV2	once	-	TGTGCCAGCTCAGGACAGTTTAACACTGAAGCTTTCTTT	CASSGQFNTEAFF
TRBJ1-1	13	TRBV30	once	-	TGTGCCTGGATGCTCAGGGTGAACACTGAAGCTTTCTTT	CAWMLRVNTEAFF
TRBJ2-3	16	TRBV7-9	-	TRBD2	TGTGCCAGCAGCTTAGCGACTAGCGGGAACGCTGATACGCAGTATTTT	CASSLATSGNADTQYF
TRBJ2-5	13	TRBV29-1	-	-	TGCAGCGTTGGGTACGGGGGACAAGAGACCCAGTACTTC	CSVGYGGQETQYF
TRBJ1-1	15	TRBV18	-	-	TGTGCCAGCTCACCCTTTACGGGGGTCGACACTGAAGCTTTCTTT	CASSPFTGVDTEAFF
TRBJ1-4	15	TRBV6-1	once	-	TGTGCCAGCAGTGACCCTTATGCAACTAATGAAAAACTGTTTTTT	CASSDPYATNEKLFF
TRBJ2-7	14	TRBV5-1	-	-	TGCGCCAGCAGCTTGACAGGGAACCTCCGGGAGCAGTACTTC	CASSLTGNLREQYF
TRBJ1-4	15	TRBV9	-	TRBD1	TGTGCCAGCAGCTCAGGGACAGGGTTACATGAAAAACTGTTTTTT	CASSSGTGLHEKLFF
TRBJ2-1	16	TRBV6-1	-	TRBD1	TGTGCCAGCAGTGAAAAACCGGGACAGGGCTACAATGAGCAGTTCTTC	CASSEKPGQGYNEQFF
TRBJ2-7	11	TRBV28	-	-	TGTGCCAGCAGTTCCGTCGCAGGGCAGTACTTC	CASSSVAGQYF